This entry features one T cell receptor (beta chain) sequence. The data derive from a study of blood T cell repertoires in COVID-19. Produced via immunoSEQ multiplex PCR; TCRdb's table is partial and in-frame only. The table records 350,000 to 450,000 clones, approximately 90% of them present only once. From germline, CDR1 is SNHLY and CDR2 FYNNEI. This CDR3 contains 15 residues. Trimming removed 4 bases at V and 8 bases at J, with 20 bases between. The V call is TRBV2, the J call TRBJ1-1; no reliable D call. The sample taken for sequencing was PBMCs or T cells enriched from blood (not recorded which). The TCR was taken from a man in his thirties or forties who had recovered from COVID-19. CDR3 amino acids: CASSVIPRWTEEAFF. The CDR3 bases are TGTGCCAGCAGTGTTATACCACGTTGGACTGAAGAAGCTTTCTTT. Using reference TRBV2 and TRBJ1-1 for the parts outside the CDR3, the full variable domain is EPEVTQTPSHQVTQMGQEVILRCVPISNHLYFYWYRQILGQKVEFLVSFYNNEISEKSEIFDDQFSVERPDGSNFTLKIRSTKLEDSAMYFCASSVIPRWTEEAFFGQGTRLTVV.